Many counts were recorded for the clone carrying this T cell receptor (beta chain). V gave up 5 bases and J gave up 2 bases, with 20 bases separating them. CDR3 size: 17 residues. Germline-derived CDR1 and CDR2 are SGHVS and FQNEAQ. The TCR beta profiling, which covered VDJ combination and CDR3 sequence, was carried out using genomic DNA as the template. TCRdb called the reads again in MiXCR, with one record for every CDR3 protein. The sample has fewer than 150,000 distinct CDR3 sequences, about half seen once. These data originate in a study of CD8+CD57+ T cells in acquired aplastic anemia. The clonotype was recovered from a human donor in good health, serving as a control. The sample taken for sequencing was sorted CD4+, CD8+, or CD8+CD57+ T cells (not recorded which) from PBMCs. V usage is TRBV7-8 and J usage is TRBJ2-3; D could derive from TRBD1 or TRBD2 (5 bases each). This chain's CDR3 is CASSRTPGPSYTDTQYF. Written as DNA, the CDR3 is TGTGCCAGCAGCAGAACCCCGGGGCCCTCCTACACAGATACGCAGTATTTT.